These T cell receptor beta chains were read from a single sample in a study of blood T cell repertoires in COVID-19. Some clones are missing from TCRdb's copy, which holds only in-frame ones; the method was immunoSEQ multiplex PCR. Here the sample spans more than 200,000 clones, around 84% being singletons. Sequencing was carried out using peripheral blood. The receptors originated from a man aged 55 to 70 with acute or convalescent COVID-19. Both conserved end residues are part of each CDR3. D genes are given only for firm matches. The size of a clone is reported for some rows only, either as once, few or many, or as a class for expanded clones.

D: TRBD1
V: TRBV4-3
length: 14
J: TRBJ1-5
size: -
DNA: TGCGCCAGCAGCCAAGAGGACAGGGGAGGTTCCCAGCATTTT
CDR3: CASSQEDRGGSQHF

D: TRBD1
V: TRBV9
length: 14
J: TRBJ2-7
size: -
DNA: TGTGCCAGCAGCGAGGGGACAGGGGCTAAACCCCTGTACTTC
CDR3: CASSEGTGAKPLYF

D: TRBD2
V: TRBV10-1
length: 15
J: TRBJ2-5
size: once
DNA: TGCGCCAGCAGTGAGATAGCGGGGGGCCAAGAGACCCAGTACTTC
CDR3: CASSEIAGGQETQYF

D: -
V: TRBV3-1/TRBV3-2
length: 16
J: TRBJ2-2
size: few
DNA: TGTGCCAGCAGCCAATACGGCGGCGGCAGCACCGGGGAGCTGTTTTTT
CDR3: CASSQYGGGSTGELFF

D: -
V: TRBV7-7
length: 14
J: TRBJ1-3
size: -
DNA: TGTGCTAGCAGCTCCGGCGGGACTGGAAACACCATATATTTT
CDR3: CASSSGGTGNTIYF

D: -
V: TRBV28
length: 13
J: TRBJ2-7
size: -
DNA: TGTGCCAGCGAGGGGGGGGGCCCCTACGAGCAGTACTTC
CDR3: CASEGGGPYEQYF

D: -
V: TRBV6-5
length: 15
J: TRBJ1-3
size: -
DNA: TGTGCCAGCAGCACACAGAGAGACTCTGGAAACACCATATATTTT
CDR3: CASSTQRDSGNTIYF

D: TRBD1
V: TRBV5-1
length: 15
J: TRBJ1-1
size: -
DNA: TGCGCCAGCAGCTTGGACGGGACAGGATCCACTGAAGCTTTCTTT
CDR3: CASSLDGTGSTEAFF

D: TRBD1
V: TRBV7-2
length: 15
J: TRBJ2-7
size: few
DNA: TGTGCCAGCAGCTTATCCAGGGGGCGCACATACGAGCAGTACTTC
CDR3: CASSLSRGRTYEQYF

D: TRBD1
V: TRBV29-1
length: 12
J: TRBJ1-2
size: -
DNA: TGCAGCGTTGGAGGACAGGTCGAGGGCTACACCTTC
CDR3: CSVGGQVEGYTF

D: TRBD1
V: TRBV18
length: 13
J: TRBJ2-2
size: once
DNA: TGTGCCACTCGGACAGGGATTGACGGGGAGCTGTTTTTT
CDR3: CATRTGIDGELFF

D: -
V: TRBV5-6
length: 14
J: TRBJ2-7
size: -
DNA: TGTGCCAGCAGCTCGGACAGAAACGCCTACGAGCAGTACTTC
CDR3: CASSSDRNAYEQYF

D: -
V: TRBV3-1/TRBV3-2
length: 14
J: TRBJ2-2
size: -
DNA: TGTGCCAGCAGCCAATTCGGGAGTAAGGGGGAGCTGTTTTTT
CDR3: CASSQFGSKGELFF

D: -
V: TRBV11-2
length: 14
J: TRBJ2-1
size: -
DNA: TGTGCCAGCAGCCGGACTGGAGCCTACAATGAGCAGTTCTTC
CDR3: CASSRTGAYNEQFF

D: TRBD1
V: TRBV28
length: 13
J: TRBJ2-7
size: -
DNA: TGTGCCAGCAGGCCGGGACAGGGTTACGAGCAGTACTTC
CDR3: CASRPGQGYEQYF

D: -
V: TRBV27
length: 13
J: TRBJ2-5
size: -
DNA: TGTGCCAGCAGTGGGGGGTTTGAAGAGACCCAGTACTTC
CDR3: CASSGGFEETQYF

D: -
V: TRBV7-2
length: 16
J: TRBJ2-5
size: -
DNA: TGTGCCAGCAGCTTAGGTGGGCGGGCCCCTATCGAGACCCAGTACTTC
CDR3: CASSLGGRAPIETQYF

D: TRBD1
V: TRBV7-6
length: 16
J: TRBJ1-4
size: -
DNA: TGTGCCAGCAGCTCCTCGTGGGGACAGTTTAATGAAAAACTGTTTTTT
CDR3: CASSSSWGQFNEKLFF

D: -
V: TRBV7-3
length: 15
J: TRBJ2-3
size: -
DNA: TGTGCCAGCAGCCCAGCGGTAGCGGGCACAGATACGCAGTATTTT
CDR3: CASSPAVAGTDTQYF

D: TRBD2
V: TRBV9
length: 15
J: TRBJ2-3
size: -
DNA: TGTGCCAGCAGCGCGGGACTAGCGGGACGAGATACGCAGTATTTT
CDR3: CASSAGLAGRDTQYF

D: TRBD1
V: TRBV6-6
length: 11
J: TRBJ2-7
size: once
DNA: TGTGCCAGCAAGGACAGGGGCTTCCAGTACTTC
CDR3: CASKDRGFQYF

D: -
V: TRBV9
length: 12
J: TRBJ2-2
size: few
DNA: TGTGCCAGCAGCCCCCGTACCGGGGAGCTGTTTTTT
CDR3: CASSPRTGELFF

D: -
V: TRBV2
length: 14
J: TRBJ1-4
size: few
DNA: TGTGCCAGCAGAGGACCAGGGGTTGGCGAAAAACTGTTTTTT
CDR3: CASRGPGVGEKLFF

D: -
V: TRBV7-6
length: 15
J: TRBJ2-1
size: -
DNA: TGTGCCAGCAGCTTCGTCGGGAGTCCCTACAATGAGCAGTTCTTC
CDR3: CASSFVGSPYNEQFF

D: -
V: TRBV19
length: 15
J: TRBJ2-7
size: once
DNA: TGTGCCAGGGGGCCCGGGGGACAGCCCTCCTGCGAGCAGTACTTC
CDR3: CARGPGGQPSCEQYF

D: TRBD1
V: TRBV7-2
length: 14
J: TRBJ1-2
size: few
DNA: TGTGCCAGCAGCTTAATCAGGGGGAATCGCGGCTACACCTTC
CDR3: CASSLIRGNRGYTF

D: -
V: TRBV19
length: 11
J: TRBJ2-5
size: -
DNA: TGTGCCAGTAGACGGCAAGAGACCCAGTACTTC
CDR3: CASRRQETQYF

D: TRBD2
V: TRBV10-1
length: 16
J: TRBJ2-3
size: -
DNA: TGCGCCAGCAGTGAGTCAAAGCGGGGTCGCACAGATACGCAGTATTTT
CDR3: CASSESKRGRTDTQYF

D: TRBD1
V: TRBV6-5
length: 15
J: TRBJ2-7
size: -
DNA: TGTGCCAGCACTCCCTTGGGACAGCCCACCTACGAGCAGTACTTC
CDR3: CASTPLGQPTYEQYF

D: -
V: TRBV6-1
length: 14
J: TRBJ1-1
size: -
DNA: TGTGCCAGCAGTGAAGGGGCAGGATCCACTGAAGCTTTCTTT
CDR3: CASSEGAGSTEAFF

D: -
V: TRBV2
length: 13
J: TRBJ1-2
size: -
DNA: TGTGCCAGCAGTATACTCATGGAGGGGGGCTACACCTTC
CDR3: CASSILMEGGYTF

D: TRBD1
V: TRBV9
length: 14
J: TRBJ1-1
size: -
DNA: TGTGCCAGCAGCGGACAGGGTTGGGGCACTGAAGCTTTCTTT
CDR3: CASSGQGWGTEAFF

D: TRBD2
V: TRBV28
length: 13
J: TRBJ2-7
size: -
DNA: TGTGCCCTCGAAGAAAGCGGGGGGCGCGAGCAGTACTTC
CDR3: CALEESGGREQYF

D: TRBD1
V: TRBV11-2
length: 13
J: TRBJ1-2
size: -
DNA: TGTGCCAGCAGCTTGGAGGGGGCGTCCGGCTACACCTTC
CDR3: CASSLEGASGYTF

D: TRBD1
V: TRBV4-1
length: 17
J: TRBJ1-2
size: -
DNA: TGCGCCAGCAGCCAAGCAGGGGGCACCCTTCTTAACTATGGCTACACCTTC
CDR3: CASSQAGGTLLNYGYTF

D: TRBD2
V: TRBV5-8
length: 14
J: TRBJ2-2
size: -
DNA: TGTGCCAGCAGCTTCCAGCGGGAACCCGGGGAGCTGTTTTTT
CDR3: CASSFQREPGELFF

D: -
V: TRBV27
length: 13
J: TRBJ1-2
size: once
DNA: TGTGCCAGCAGTTTCGGTGGGAGGTATGGCTACACCTTC
CDR3: CASSFGGRYGYTF

D: TRBD1
V: TRBV6-5
length: 14
J: TRBJ2-5
size: -
DNA: TGTGCCAGCAGGGGATGGACAGGGGGAGAGACCCAGTACTTC
CDR3: CASRGWTGGETQYF

D: -
V: TRBV7-9
length: 15
J: TRBJ2-3
size: once
DNA: TGTGCCAGCAGCTTAGTGGGCGGGGTCACAGATACGCAGTATTTT
CDR3: CASSLVGGVTDTQYF

D: -
V: TRBV29-1
length: 12
J: TRBJ2-5
size: once
DNA: TGCAGCGTTGTTAAGGGGCGGGAGACCCAGTACTTC
CDR3: CSVVKGRETQYF

D: -
V: TRBV6-5
length: 14
J: TRBJ1-4
size: few
DNA: TGTGCCAGCAGCCTACTTACAACTAATGAAAAACTGTTTTTT
CDR3: CASSLLTTNEKLFF

D: -
V: TRBV7-8
length: 15
J: TRBJ2-7
size: -
DNA: TGTGCCAGCAGCTCCCGTGCGGGTCCTCACTACGAGCAGTACTTC
CDR3: CASSSRAGPHYEQYF

D: -
V: TRBV4-2
length: 16
J: TRBJ1-1
size: -
DNA: TGTGCCAGCAGCCAAGACGGGGTAGGTTGGGGCACTGAAGCTTTCTTT
CDR3: CASSQDGVGWGTEAFF

D: TRBD1
V: TRBV5-1
length: 15
J: TRBJ2-7
size: -
DNA: TGCGCCAGCAGCTCCGGCCGACAGGGGTCAAACGAGCAGTACTTC
CDR3: CASSSGRQGSNEQYF